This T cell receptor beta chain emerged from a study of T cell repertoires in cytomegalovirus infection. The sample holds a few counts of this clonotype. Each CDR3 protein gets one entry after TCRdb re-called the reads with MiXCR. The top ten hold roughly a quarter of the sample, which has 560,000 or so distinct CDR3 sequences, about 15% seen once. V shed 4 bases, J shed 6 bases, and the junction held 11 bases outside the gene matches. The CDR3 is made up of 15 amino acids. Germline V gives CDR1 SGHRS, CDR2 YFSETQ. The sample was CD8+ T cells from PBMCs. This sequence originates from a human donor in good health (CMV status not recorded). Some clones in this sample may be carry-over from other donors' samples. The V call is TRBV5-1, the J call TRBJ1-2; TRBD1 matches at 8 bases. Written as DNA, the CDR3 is TGCGCCAGCAGCCCCCGGTCGACAGGGGTGGATGGCTACACCTTC. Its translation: CASSPRSTGVDGYTF.